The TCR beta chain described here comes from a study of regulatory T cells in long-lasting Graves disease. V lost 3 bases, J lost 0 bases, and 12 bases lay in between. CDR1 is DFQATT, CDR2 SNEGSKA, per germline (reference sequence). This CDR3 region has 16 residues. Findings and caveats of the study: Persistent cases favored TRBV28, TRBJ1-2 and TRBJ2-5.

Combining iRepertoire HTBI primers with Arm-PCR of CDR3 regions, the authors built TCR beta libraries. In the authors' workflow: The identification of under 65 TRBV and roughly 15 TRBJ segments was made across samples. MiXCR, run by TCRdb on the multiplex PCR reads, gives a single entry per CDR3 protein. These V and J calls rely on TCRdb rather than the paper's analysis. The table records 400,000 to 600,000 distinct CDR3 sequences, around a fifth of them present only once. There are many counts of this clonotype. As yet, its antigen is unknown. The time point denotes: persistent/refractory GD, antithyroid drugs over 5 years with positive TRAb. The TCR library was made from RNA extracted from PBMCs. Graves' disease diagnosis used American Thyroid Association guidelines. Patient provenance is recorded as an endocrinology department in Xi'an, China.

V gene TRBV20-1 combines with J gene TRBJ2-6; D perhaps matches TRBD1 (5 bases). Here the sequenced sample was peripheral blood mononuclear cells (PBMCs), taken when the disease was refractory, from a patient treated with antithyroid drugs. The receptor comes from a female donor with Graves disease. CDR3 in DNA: TGCAGTGCTAGTTGTGACAGCCCCTCTGGGGCCAACGTCCTGACTTTC. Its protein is CSASCDSPSGANVLTF.